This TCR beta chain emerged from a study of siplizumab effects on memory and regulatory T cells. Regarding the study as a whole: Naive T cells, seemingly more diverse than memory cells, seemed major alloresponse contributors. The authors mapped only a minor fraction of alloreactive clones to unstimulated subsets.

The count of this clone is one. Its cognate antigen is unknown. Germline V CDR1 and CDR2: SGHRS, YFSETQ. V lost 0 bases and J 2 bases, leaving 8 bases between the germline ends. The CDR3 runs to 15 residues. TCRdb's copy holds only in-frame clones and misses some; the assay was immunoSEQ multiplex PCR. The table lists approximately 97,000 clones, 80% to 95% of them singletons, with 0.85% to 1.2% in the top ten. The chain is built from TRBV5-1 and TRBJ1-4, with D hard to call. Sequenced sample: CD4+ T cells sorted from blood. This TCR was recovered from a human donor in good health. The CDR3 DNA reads TGCGCCAGCAGCTTGGACAGCCTGACTAATGAAAAACTGTTTTTT. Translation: CASSLDSLTNEKLFF.